This T cell receptor beta chain comes out of a study of shared clonotypes between healthy human individuals (TCRdb year 2020). With respect to the entire study: A couple of women and a few men aged 18 to 49 years were included in the cohort. Leukapheresis yielded between about 0.9 and 8.9 billion PBMCs per donor. For each donor, CD4 naive and CD4 memory were each run on three plates, CD8 naive on two plates, and CD8 memory on one plate. Blood TCR repertoires of about five healthy adults were deeply sequenced to estimate repertoire size and the extent of clonotype sharing between individuals. Libraries were prepared and TCR repertoires were sequenced by different laboratories using diverse techniques, in order to increase sequencing depth and limit assay-specific biases.

Using the deep immunoSEQ assay, TCR CDR3 regions were amplified from genomic DNA by multiplex PCR. Extracted genomic DNA from each cell subset was distributed evenly across all wells of several immunoSEQ 96-well plates, and each plate was treated as a replicate. For sorted subsets, 150 to 250 ng genomic DNA, equal to 30,000 or so T cell genomes, was loaded into each replicate PCR. Purified libraries were quantified with a Qubit 3.0 fluorometer, sized on a Bioanalyzer 2100, and re-quantified with the KAPA Library Quantification kit. A separate single-read 150-cycle Illumina NextSeq 550 flow cell was used to sequence each immunoSEQ 96-well plate. From the authors' description of their analysis: The immunoSEQ output contained only junctional sequences without quality scores, so filtering could not match that applied to full-length reads. Sequences were annotated with PyIR, a Python wrapper for IgBLAST v1.9, using IMGT germline references to assign V/J genes and CDR3. Reads were removed for weak V/J assignments (E-value above 1e-6), missing CDR3, stop codons, out-of-frame junctions, or ambiguous translated residues. V3J clonotypes were defined by identical inferred V gene, J gene, and CDR3 amino acid sequence. Percentage overlap between repertoires was calculated by dividing the number of shared unique clonotypes by the size of the smaller repertoire. RTK rarefaction, the Chao1 estimator, and Recon v2.1 estimates of unobserved clonotypes were used to assess repertoire richness. Generation probabilities were computed with OLGA for all TCRbeta clonotypes obtained by the gDNA method from a few donors. TCRdb holds this immuneACCESS table with in-frame rearrangements only. Some clones are missing; in checked studies, unresolved V genes explain under half, and the rest has no known cause. From that table come the V and J calls and clone size; the DNA was used to work out D and trimming. The table for this sample lists around 2,000,000 clones; under 95% of them were counted only once. 1.5% to 2% of the sample goes to the ten largest clones.

V gives up 0 bases and J gives up 6 bases, and the segment between their germline ends measures 10 bases. The germline V gene specifies SGDLS as CDR1 and YYNGEE as CDR2. The CDR3 spans 13 residues, from the cysteine through the phenylalanine. Only the CDR3 region is kept as DNA, spanning 39 bases read in frame from base 1. CD8 naive samples were obtained by positive selection for CCR7 among CD45RO-negative cells, yielding a CD45RA+CCR7+ population from which TemRA cells were excluded. The donors were healthy, HIV-negative adults who had no recently reported acute infections or vaccinations. Only Caucasian adults living in Nashville, Tennessee, USA were represented among the donors. Blood was collected by leukapheresis, and PBMCs were isolated by Ficoll-Histopaque density gradient centrifugation and then cryopreserved in liquid nitrogen vapor phase. Analytical flow cytometry was used to check the purity and quantity of every magnetically sorted T cell population. Genomic DNA was isolated from each sorted fraction and quantified by UV absorbance on a Nanodrop 2000c.

Study-level results and caveats: Compared with non-shared clonotypes, the clonotypes found in all four sorted-subset donors had higher generation probabilities. Sharing across a handful of donors was observed for about 5% of naive CD4, under 4% of naive CD8, roughly 2.3% of memory CD4, and less than 0.45% of memory CD8 clonotypes. Incomplete sequencing was indicated by rarefaction of sorted-subset datasets, despite the large sequencing depth. Pairwise subsampling led to the expectation that sequencing depth would affect the degree of clonotype sharing among donors. Naive subsets generally had larger estimated clonotype richness than memory subsets did. The small number of donors limited the genetic and exposure-history diversity represented. Only blood was sampled, and tissue TCR repertoires likely differ from those in blood.

This clone was recorded once. This receptor's antigen is unknown. No qualities accompany the bases; no much larger clone lies one base away. This clonotype originated in a man between 18 and 35 years old in good health. Some clones in this sample may be carry-over from other donors' samples. The material sequenced was naive CD8+ T cells from PBMCs. This specimen's cell subset or site label, interpreted: CD45RA+CCR7+. This chain joins TRBV9 to TRBJ2-7; the D gene is possibly TRBD2, with 5 bases matching. The DNA sequence is given as TGTGCCAGCAGCGTAGGTACGAGCGGCGAGCAGTACTTC. This yields the protein CASSVGTSGEQYF.